The rows below give T cell receptor beta chains drawn from one sample of a study of T cells after yellow fever vaccination. TCRdb analysed the 5' RACE reads with MiXCR anew, one entry per CDR3 protein. The sample has a few hundred thousand distinct CDR3 sequences, 15% to 20% seen once; the top ten hold 14%. The material was PBMCs, obtained 15 days after the yellow fever booster vaccination. These receptors originate from a man aged 25-40 years who received the YFV17D yellow fever vaccine. Each CDR3 is given with its conserved first and last residue. The D gene is left open where the match is weak. Only part of the rows carry a size: once, few, many, or a class if the clone is expanded.

V	size	J	D	CDR3	DNA
TRBV11-2	NA	TRBJ2-7	TRBD2	CASSFDSHSGRLRYEQYF	TGTGCCAGCAGCTTCGACTCTCATAGCGGGAGGCTACGCTACGAGCAGTACTTC
TRBV5-1	NA	TRBJ2-3	TRBD2	CASSWPGLAVDTDTQYF	TGCGCCAGCAGCTGGCCGGGACTAGCGGTCGACACAGATACGCAGTATTTT
TRBV4-2	NA	TRBJ1-1	NA	CASSQDSSGAPEAFF	TGTGCCAGCAGCCAAGATAGCTCGGGGGCCCCTGAAGCTTTCTTT
TRBV7-2	NA	TRBJ2-3	NA	CASSKGTGWADTQYF	TGTGCCAGCAGCAAGGGAACAGGGTGGGCAGATACGCAGTATTTT
TRBV29-1	few	TRBJ2-5	NA	CSVENVGGQTQYF	TGCAGCGTTGAAAATGTTGGGGGACAGACCCAGTACTTC
TRBV6-1	NA	TRBJ2-7	NA	CASSGKISSPRAYEQYF	TGTGCCAGCAGTGGGAAAATTTCCTCCCCGAGGGCCTACGAGCAGTACTTC
TRBV24-1	few	TRBJ2-3	TRBD2	CATSDSAFGLAGSTDTQYF	TGTGCCACCAGTGATTCGGCCTTTGGACTAGCGGGAAGCACAGATACGCAGTATTTT
TRBV20-1	NA	TRBJ2-3	NA	CSARERGLTDTQYF	TGCAGTGCTAGAGAAAGAGGGCTTACAGATACGCAGTATTTT
TRBV20-1	NA	TRBJ2-1	TRBD1	CSARVRTGLYNEQFF	TGCAGTGCTAGAGTCAGGACAGGTTTATACAATGAGCAGTTCTTC
TRBV5-1	few	TRBJ2-7	NA	CASGVGDVGEQYF	TGCGCCAGCGGTGTGGGAGACGTCGGCGAGCAGTACTTC
TRBV18	few	TRBJ2-7	TRBD1	CASSRTGGRTYEQYF	TGTGCCAGCTCAAGGACAGGGGGCCGTACCTACGAGCAGTACTTC
TRBV7-2	few	TRBJ2-7	NA	CASNLNSGPGHEQYF	TGTGCCAGCAACTTAAATTCGGGCCCAGGGCACGAGCAGTACTTC
TRBV9	NA	TRBJ1-5	NA	CASSVGSGQPQHF	TGTGCCAGCAGCGTGGGATCGGGTCAGCCCCAGCATTTT
TRBV6-2/TRBV6-3	few	TRBJ2-1	TRBD2	CASSWGLAGGYEQFF	TGTGCCAGCAGCTGGGGACTAGCGGGAGGATATGAGCAGTTCTTC
TRBV30	NA	TRBJ2-6	NA	CAWSGFRGKSGANVLTF	TGTGCCTGGAGTGGATTTCGAGGGAAATCTGGGGCCAACGTCCTGACTTTC
TRBV12-3/TRBV12-4	few	TRBJ1-2	TRBD1	CASSSLRGGNYGYTF	TGTGCCAGCAGTTCCCTCAGGGGGGGGAACTATGGCTACACCTTC
TRBV6-2/TRBV6-3	NA	TRBJ1-5	NA	CAIGDVRNQPQHF	TGTGCCATCGGGGACGTACGCAATCAGCCCCAGCATTTT
TRBV12-3/TRBV12-4	few	TRBJ1-1	NA	CASSVDALNTEAFF	TGTGCCAGCAGCGTAGACGCCCTGAACACTGAAGCTTTCTTT
TRBV7-8	few	TRBJ2-1	NA	CASSSSFTGRGEQFF	TGTGCCAGCAGCTCGTCATTTACAGGGAGAGGTGAGCAGTTCTTC
TRBV23-1	NA	TRBJ2-7	NA	CASSHTNRDSFLSYEQYF	TGCGCCAGCAGTCACACAAACAGGGACTCTTTCCTCTCCTACGAGCAGTACTTC
TRBV7-2	NA	TRBJ2-7	NA	CASSPTGGASYEQYF	TGTGCCAGCAGCCCGACGGGCGGGGCCTCATACGAGCAGTACTTC
TRBV20-1	few	TRBJ2-3	NA	CSARSSSSDTQYF	TGCAGTGCTAGATCCTCAAGTTCAGATACGCAGTATTTT
TRBV28	few	TRBJ1-1	NA	CASSDRLSAFF	TGTGCCAGCTCGGACAGACTGTCGGCTTTCTTT
TRBV9	few	TRBJ2-2	NA	CASRFGAGELFF	TGTGCCAGCCGCTTCGGGGCCGGGGAGCTGTTTTTT
TRBV7-2	NA	TRBJ2-1	TRBD2	CASSLTSPAYNEQFF	TGTGCCAGCAGCTTGACTAGCCCGGCCTACAATGAGCAGTTCTTC
TRBV5-1	few	TRBJ2-5	TRBD2	CASSSAGRHQETQYF	TGCGCCAGCAGCTCCGCCGGGAGGCACCAAGAGACCCAGTACTTC
TRBV10-3	few	TRBJ2-2	TRBD2	CAISHAGAGELFF	TGTGCCATCAGCCACGCGGGGGCCGGGGAGCTGTTTTTT